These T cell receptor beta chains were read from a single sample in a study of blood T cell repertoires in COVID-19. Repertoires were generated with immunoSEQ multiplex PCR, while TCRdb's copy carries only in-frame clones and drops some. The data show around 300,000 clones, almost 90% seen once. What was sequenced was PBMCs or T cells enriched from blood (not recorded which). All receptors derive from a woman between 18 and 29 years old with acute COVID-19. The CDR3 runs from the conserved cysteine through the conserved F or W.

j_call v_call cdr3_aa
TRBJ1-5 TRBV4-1 CASSQDRGSNQPQHF
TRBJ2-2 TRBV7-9 CASSFYLEGELFF
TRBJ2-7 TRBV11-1 CASSPGLDRVREQYF
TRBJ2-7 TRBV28 CASSFRTGAYYEQYF
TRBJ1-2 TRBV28 CASTPGGQGSSYGYTF
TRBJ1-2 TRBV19 CASNKGVRYGYTF
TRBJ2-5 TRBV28 CAAQRDETQYF
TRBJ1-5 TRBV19 CASSIQPGQPDYRNQPQHF
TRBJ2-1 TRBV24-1 CATRPGQNNEQFF
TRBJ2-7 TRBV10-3 CAISDHGSSYEQYF
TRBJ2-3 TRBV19 CATGTGGTDTQYF
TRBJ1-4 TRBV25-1 CASMGGVNEKLFF
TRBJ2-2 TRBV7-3 CASRKPGQGNTGELFF
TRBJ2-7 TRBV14 CASSPFGTGLNEQYF
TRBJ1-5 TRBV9 CASSLGVQEGLRPQHF
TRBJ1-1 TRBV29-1 CSVTGQQVLDTEAFF
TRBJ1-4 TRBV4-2 CASSQSTGPGEKLFF
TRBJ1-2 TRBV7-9 CASSSTAAGQTYGYTF
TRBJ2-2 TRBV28 CASSLLASRRGGELFF
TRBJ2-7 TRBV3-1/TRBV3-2 CASSRLAGDYEQYF
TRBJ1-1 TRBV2 CASRNYRAGNTEAFF
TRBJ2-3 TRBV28 CASGRQGKTDTQYF
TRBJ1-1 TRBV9 CASSHGKPGQGAQNTEAFF
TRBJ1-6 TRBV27 CASSLSATTTSRSPLHF
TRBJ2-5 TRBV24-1 CATSDPSSFGETQYF
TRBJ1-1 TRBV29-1 CSVMVTEDTEAFF
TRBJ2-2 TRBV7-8 CASSSLSQGGTGELFF
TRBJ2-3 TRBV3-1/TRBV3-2 CASSRLAGSQDTQYF
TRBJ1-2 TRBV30 CAWSVGTGQGWGYTF
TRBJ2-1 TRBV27 CASSLSSKTSGIFNEQFF
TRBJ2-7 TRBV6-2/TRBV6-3 CASSYELGLAVTSYEQYF
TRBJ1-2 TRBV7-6 CASSPRFRLNYGYTF
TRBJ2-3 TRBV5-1 CASSLVGLATDTQYF
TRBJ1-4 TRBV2 CASTPWLMANEKLFF
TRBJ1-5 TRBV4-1 CASSQELGGNQPQHF
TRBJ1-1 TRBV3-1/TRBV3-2 CASSQGQSTEAFF
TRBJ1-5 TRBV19 CASTPTPNQPQHF
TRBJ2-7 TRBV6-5 CASRIQGKSYEQYF
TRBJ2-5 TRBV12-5 CASGLGLEETQYF